The 2 T cell receptor beta chains below were found in one sample sequenced in a study of shared clonotypes between healthy human individuals. Clones were read by immunoSEQ multiplex PCR, and TCRdb kept only the in-frame ones, dropping some. The sample shows a few hundred thousand clones, approximately 80% of them seen only once. Sequencing was done on a sample of PBMCs. The receptors were sampled from a middle-aged woman in good health. Some clones in this sample may be carry-over from other donors' samples.

This clone has just one count. It is likely a read error: a sequence one base away is far more abundant. The chain uses TRBV5-1 and TRBJ2-2; D is possibly TRBD2 (5 bases). The CDR3 runs to 12 residues. CDR1 SGHRS and CDR2 YFSETQ come from the germline V gene. CDR3 DNA sequence: TGCGCCAGCAGCCCTGTTCCCGGGGAGCTGCTTTTT. Encoded protein: CASSPVPGELLF.

This chain joins TRBV10-1 and TRBJ2-7, with 10 bases that match TRBD2. The CDR3 length is 14 residues. J gave up 6 bases and V 6 bases, and 8 bases lay outside the gene matches. Germline CDR1 is WNHNN and CDR2 is SYGVQD (reference sequence). In nucleotides, the CDR3 is TGCGCCAGCAGCCTAGCGGGGGTGACGGGCGAGCAGTACTTC. It is translated as CASSLAGVTGEQYF.